This section outlines one TCR beta chain sequence together with its context. Original handling: A typical sample had approximately 93,000 TCRs, with about 20,000 to 700,000 overall. TCRdb reprocessed the RACE reads via MiXCR and lists one record per CDR3 protein. These V and J calls derive from TCRdb rather than the authors' analysis. The sample lists some 190,000 distinct CDR3 sequences; approximately 20% were seen once. The record originates from a study of human T cells and chemical hapten exposure. The V end was cut by 0 bases, the J end by 8 bases, with 15 bases between. CDR3 length equals 14 residues. The germline CDR1 and CDR2 sequences are DFQATT and SNEGSKA (reference sequence). Time point denoted: patch test 1, 2 weeks after DPC sensitization. Treatment indicated: therapeutic diphenylcyclopropenone sensitization with weekly scalp DPC.

V is TRBV20-1 and J is TRBJ2-3; D not resolved. The sequence was collected from a woman aged 45-60 years with alopecia areata. Some clones in this sample may be carry-over from other donors' samples. The sample was whole blood, taken in connection with sensitization to the hapten diphenylcyclopropenone (DPC). The CDR3 bases are TGCAGTGCTAGAGATTCGGCTAGTGTGGGTACGCAGTATTTT. Translation gives CSARDSASVGTQYF.